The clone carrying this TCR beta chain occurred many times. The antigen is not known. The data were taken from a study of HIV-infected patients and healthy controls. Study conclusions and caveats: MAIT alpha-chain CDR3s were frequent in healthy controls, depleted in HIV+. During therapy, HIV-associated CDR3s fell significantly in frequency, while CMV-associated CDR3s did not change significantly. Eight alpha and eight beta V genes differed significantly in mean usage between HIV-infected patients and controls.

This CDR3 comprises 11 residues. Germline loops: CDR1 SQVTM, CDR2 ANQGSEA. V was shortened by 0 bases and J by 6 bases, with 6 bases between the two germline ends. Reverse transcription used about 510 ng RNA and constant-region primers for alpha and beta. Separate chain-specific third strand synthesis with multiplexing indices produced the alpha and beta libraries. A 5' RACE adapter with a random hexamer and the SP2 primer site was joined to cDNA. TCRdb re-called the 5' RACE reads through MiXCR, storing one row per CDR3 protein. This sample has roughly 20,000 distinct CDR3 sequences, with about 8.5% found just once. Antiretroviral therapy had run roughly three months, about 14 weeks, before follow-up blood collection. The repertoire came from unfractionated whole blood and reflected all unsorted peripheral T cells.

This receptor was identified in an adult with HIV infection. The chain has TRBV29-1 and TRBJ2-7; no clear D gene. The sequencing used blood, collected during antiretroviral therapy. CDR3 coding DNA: TGCAGCGTTGAAGATAGTTCCGAGCAGTACTTC. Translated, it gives CSVEDSSEQYF.